This T cell receptor (beta chain) was captured by sequencing in a study of identical twins. Using its own MiXCR run on the 5' RACE reads, TCRdb lists one record per CDR3 protein. The data show some 190,000 distinct CDR3 sequences, around a sixth seen once. Notes on the study in general: Potential partial confounding of zero-insertion analyses by invariant MAIT and iNKT cells was noted.

Per germline, CDR1 DFQATT and CDR2 SNEGSKA (reference sequence). Trimming cost V 6 bases and J 0 bases, with 9 bases left between them. CDR3 length: 12 amino acids. This clonotype occurred a few times. The antigen remains undetermined. Separately, the same data were catalogued under a study of T cells expressing NK-cell markers. That study adds: The authors derived TCR beta repertoires from sorted CD3+CD56+NKG2C+, CD3+CD56+NKG2C- and CD3+CD56-NKG2C+ T cells. The use of an anti-gamma-delta TCR antibody, which was added in several experiments, restricted sorting to T cells expressing alpha-beta TCR.

This clonotype was sampled from a woman between 18 and 30 years old in good health. Source material: CD8+ T cells sorted from blood. The chain carries TRBV20-1 and TRBJ2-7; maybe TRBD1 (6 bases). CDR3 sequence reads: CSAGDNSYEQYF. Written as DNA, the CDR3 is TGCAGTGCAGGGGACAACTCCTACGAGCAGTACTTC.